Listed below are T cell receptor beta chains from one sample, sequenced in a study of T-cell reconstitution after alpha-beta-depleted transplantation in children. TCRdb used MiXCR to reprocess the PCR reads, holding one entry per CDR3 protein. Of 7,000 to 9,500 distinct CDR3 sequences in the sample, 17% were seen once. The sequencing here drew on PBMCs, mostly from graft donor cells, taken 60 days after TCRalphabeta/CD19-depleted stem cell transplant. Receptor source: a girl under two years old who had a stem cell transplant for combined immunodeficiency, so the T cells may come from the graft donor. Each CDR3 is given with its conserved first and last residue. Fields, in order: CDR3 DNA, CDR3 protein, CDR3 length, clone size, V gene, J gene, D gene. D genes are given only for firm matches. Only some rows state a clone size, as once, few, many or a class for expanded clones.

DNA: TGCAGTGCTAGGCCGGGACTAGCCTACAATGAGCAGTTCTTC; CDR3: CSARPGLAYNEQFF; length: 14; size: many; V: TRBV20-1; J: TRBJ2-1; D: TRBD2
DNA: TGTGCCAGCTCAACCCTCAGGGGGCCATTGGACGAGCAGTACTTC; CDR3: CASSTLRGPLDEQYF; length: 15; size: few; V: TRBV18; J: TRBJ2-7; D: TRBD1
DNA: TGCAGTGCTAGAGTTCTACTAGCGGGAGCGGGAGAGCAGTACTTC; CDR3: CSARVLLAGAGEQYF; length: 15; size: many; V: TRBV20-1; J: TRBJ2-7; D: TRBD2
DNA: TGTGCCAGCAGCGGGGCTAGCGGGGGGGCGGCAGATACGCAGTATTTT; CDR3: CASSGASGGAADTQYF; length: 16; size: -; V: TRBV5-4; J: TRBJ2-3; D: TRBD2
DNA: TGTGCCAGCAGTTTATTCCAGGGGAGGTCTGACACCGGGGAGCTGTTTTTT; CDR3: CASSLFQGRSDTGELFF; length: 17; size: -; V: TRBV28; J: TRBJ2-2; D: -
DNA: TGTGCCAGCAGTTCGAAGCGACTAGCGGGGGGGCCAACCTCCTACAATGAGCAGTTCTTC; CDR3: CASSSKRLAGGPTSYNEQFF; length: 20; size: few; V: TRBV12-3/TRBV12-4; J: TRBJ2-1; D: TRBD2
DNA: TGCAGTGCTAGAGACTTAGGTGGAGGGGGTAGCGAGCAGTACTTC; CDR3: CSARDLGGGGSEQYF; length: 15; size: few; V: TRBV20-1; J: TRBJ2-7; D: -
DNA: TGTGCCAGCAGACCGACTAGCGGGGGCTCCTACGAGCAGTACTTC; CDR3: CASRPTSGGSYEQYF; length: 15; size: many; V: TRBV6-2/TRBV6-3; J: TRBJ2-7; D: TRBD2
DNA: TGTGCCAGCAGTTTATACGGCGAAGAGACCCAGTACTTC; CDR3: CASSLYGEETQYF; length: 13; size: many; V: TRBV12-3/TRBV12-4; J: TRBJ2-5; D: -
DNA: TGTGCCAGCAGTCCGGGACAGGGTTTCCTCTACGAGCAGTACTTC; CDR3: CASSPGQGFLYEQYF; length: 15; size: -; V: TRBV6-5; J: TRBJ2-7; D: TRBD1
DNA: TGTGCCAGCAGCCCGACGTGGGGTGATGAGCAGTTCTTC; CDR3: CASSPTWGDEQFF; length: 13; size: -; V: TRBV12-3/TRBV12-4; J: TRBJ2-1; D: -
DNA: TGCAGCGTTGAACAGGACAGGGAAGAGACCCAGTACTTC; CDR3: CSVEQDREETQYF; length: 13; size: many; V: TRBV29-1; J: TRBJ2-5; D: TRBD1
DNA: TGTGCCAGCAGTTATAGCGGGGGTTTCTATGAGCAGTTCTTC; CDR3: CASSYSGGFYEQFF; length: 14; size: few; V: TRBV6-2/TRBV6-3; J: TRBJ2-1; D: TRBD2
DNA: TGTGCCAGCAGCCACGACACTTATGGCTACACCTTC; CDR3: CASSHDTYGYTF; length: 12; size: few; V: TRBV3-1; J: TRBJ1-2; D: -
DNA: TGTGCCAGCAGCTCGTCAGTAGGAGGGGCGCTCTATGGCTACACCTTC; CDR3: CASSSSVGGALYGYTF; length: 16; size: -; V: TRBV7-9; J: TRBJ1-2; D: -
DNA: TGTGCCAGCTCACCCCCGGACAGCTACGAGCAGTACTTC; CDR3: CASSPPDSYEQYF; length: 13; size: few; V: TRBV18; J: TRBJ2-7; D: -
DNA: TGCGCCAGCAGCTTGGGGACTAGCGGGGGATACAATGAGCAGTTCTTC; CDR3: CASSLGTSGGYNEQFF; length: 16; size: -; V: TRBV5-1; J: TRBJ2-1; D: TRBD2
DNA: TGCGCCAGCAGCTACGGACAGTTCTATGGCTACACCTTC; CDR3: CASSYGQFYGYTF; length: 13; size: many; V: TRBV5-1; J: TRBJ1-2; D: -
DNA: TGTGCCAGCAGGTTGCAAATCGGAGACGGAAAACTGTTTTTT; CDR3: CASRLQIGDGKLFF; length: 14; size: many; V: TRBV11-3; J: TRBJ1-4; D: -
DNA: TGCAGCGTTGAAATCTCGCCTTTGAAAGAGACCCAGTACTTC; CDR3: CSVEISPLKETQYF; length: 14; size: many; V: TRBV29-1; J: TRBJ2-5; D: -
DNA: TGTGCCAGCAGCCAGGCTTACCTCACCGGGACAGAAGATCAGCCCCAGCATTTT; CDR3: CASSQAYLTGTEDQPQHF; length: 18; size: few; V: TRBV7-9; J: TRBJ1-5; D: TRBD1
DNA: TGCAGTGCTGCAATGGGGTTTTTCTACGAGCAGTACTTC; CDR3: CSAAMGFFYEQYF; length: 13; size: many; V: TRBV20-1; J: TRBJ2-7; D: -
DNA: TGTGCCAGCAGCCTACTGACAGGGGGCAGTGGCTACACCTTC; CDR3: CASSLLTGGSGYTF; length: 14; size: many; V: TRBV12-3/TRBV12-4; J: TRBJ1-2; D: TRBD1
DNA: TGCAGTGCTAGGGTAGCGGGAGAGGGATACACCGGGGAGCTGTTTTTT; CDR3: CSARVAGEGYTGELFF; length: 16; size: few; V: TRBV20-1; J: TRBJ2-2; D: TRBD2
DNA: TGTGCCAGCAGTTTGACAGGGTTTAGTGAAAAACTGTTTTTT; CDR3: CASSLTGFSEKLFF; length: 14; size: -; V: TRBV6-5; J: TRBJ1-4; D: TRBD1
DNA: TGTGCCAGCAGTTACGGTCTGGACGTCTCCTTATTCTTT; CDR3: CASSYGLDVSLFF; length: 13; size: -; V: TRBV6-6; J: TRBJ1-1; D: -
DNA: TGTGCCAGCAGCCCAAACCGATGGGACACCGGGGAGCTGTTTTTT; CDR3: CASSPNRWDTGELFF; length: 15; size: many; V: TRBV6-5; J: TRBJ2-2; D: -
DNA: TGTGCCAGCAGTTTCAGACCGAGGGGCGGGGGCGTGGACAATGAGCAGTTCTTC; CDR3: CASSFRPRGGGVDNEQFF; length: 18; size: -; V: TRBV6-2/TRBV6-3; J: TRBJ2-1; D: -
DNA: TGCGCCAGCAGCCCCCAAGGGACAGCTCAAGAGACCCAGTACTTC; CDR3: CASSPQGTAQETQYF; length: 15; size: -; V: TRBV5-1; J: TRBJ2-5; D: TRBD1
DNA: TGCAGTGCTAGTGGAGGGGGCTGGAATTTGCCCCAGCATTTT; CDR3: CSASGGGWNLPQHF; length: 14; size: many; V: TRBV20-1; J: TRBJ1-5; D: TRBD1
DNA: TGTGCCAGCAGGCGAGGGACAGGGGTTCCAGAGACCCAGTACTTC; CDR3: CASRRGTGVPETQYF; length: 15; size: once; V: TRBV7-9; J: TRBJ2-5; D: TRBD1
DNA: TGCAGTGCTAATACGGGGGACAGGGGGGGAAATGAGCAGTTCTTC; CDR3: CSANTGDRGGNEQFF; length: 15; size: -; V: TRBV20-1; J: TRBJ2-1; D: TRBD1
DNA: TGTGCCAGCAGGCTGCGGGGGGGCATGAACAATGAGCAGTTCTTC; CDR3: CASRLRGGMNNEQFF; length: 15; size: few; V: TRBV12-3/TRBV12-4; J: TRBJ2-1; D: TRBD2
DNA: TGTGCCAGCAGTTTAGGCGGGGGGATCCAAGAGACCCAGTACTTC; CDR3: CASSLGGGIQETQYF; length: 15; size: -; V: TRBV12-3/TRBV12-4; J: TRBJ2-5; D: TRBD2
DNA: TGTGCCAGCATCCGGGGGAAGGATAGCAATCAGCCCCAGCATTTT; CDR3: CASIRGKDSNQPQHF; length: 15; size: few; V: TRBV6-4; J: TRBJ1-5; D: -
DNA: TGTGCCACCGCCGGGGGCAGAGAACAAGAGACCCAGTACTTC; CDR3: CATAGGREQETQYF; length: 14; size: few; V: TRBV10-3; J: TRBJ2-5; D: -
DNA: TGCGCCAGCAGTTCTCTGTCAGGGGCCAGCACAGATACGCAGTATTTT; CDR3: CASSSLSGASTDTQYF; length: 16; size: -; V: TRBV10-2; J: TRBJ2-3; D: -
DNA: TGCAGCGCAGGGTTCAATGAGCAGTTCTTC; CDR3: CSAGFNEQFF; length: 10; size: few; V: TRBV29-1; J: TRBJ2-1; D: -
DNA: TGCAGCGTCCCTATCCCACGGCAGGGAAGGGAAGATACGCAGTATTTT; CDR3: CSVPIPRQGREDTQYF; length: 16; size: -; V: TRBV29-1; J: TRBJ2-3; D: -
DNA: TGCAGCGTTCTGGGGGAAGCACTCTCCTGGGGGGAGACCCAGTACTTC; CDR3: CSVLGEALSWGETQYF; length: 16; size: many; V: TRBV29-1; J: TRBJ2-5; D: -
DNA: TGCGCCAGCAGCCCCCGACTAGCGGGACCTTACGAGCAGTACTTC; CDR3: CASSPRLAGPYEQYF; length: 15; size: -; V: TRBV5-1; J: TRBJ2-7; D: TRBD2
DNA: TGTGCCAGCAGCTTGCAGGGATCTACTGGCACAGATACGCAGTATTTT; CDR3: CASSLQGSTGTDTQYF; length: 16; size: -; V: TRBV7-6; J: TRBJ2-3; D: -
DNA: TGTGCCATCAGTGAGTGGTATGTCTCCTACGAGCAGTACTTC; CDR3: CAISEWYVSYEQYF; length: 14; size: few; V: TRBV10-3; J: TRBJ2-7; D: -
DNA: TGTGCCAGCAGTTCCTACAGCGGGGTAGACAATGAGCAGTTCTTC; CDR3: CASSSYSGVDNEQFF; length: 15; size: -; V: TRBV6-5; J: TRBJ2-1; D: TRBD2
DNA: TGCAGTGCTAGAGATCCCGGCACCTACGAGCAGTACTTC; CDR3: CSARDPGTYEQYF; length: 13; size: many; V: TRBV20-1; J: TRBJ2-7; D: -
DNA: TGCGCCAGCAGCTCCCGGACTGACCCCGCAGATACGCAGTATTTT; CDR3: CASSSRTDPADTQYF; length: 15; size: few; V: TRBV5-1; J: TRBJ2-3; D: -
DNA: TGTGCCAGCAGCTTGTACGAGGCCGGGAACACTGAAGCTTTCTTT; CDR3: CASSLYEAGNTEAFF; length: 15; size: few; V: TRBV5-5; J: TRBJ1-1; D: -
DNA: TGTGCCAGCAGGTATGGTTCCTACAATGAGCAGTTCTTC; CDR3: CASRYGSYNEQFF; length: 13; size: few; V: TRBV7-8; J: TRBJ2-1; D: -
DNA: TGTGCCAGCTCACCGAGCACAGATACGCAGTATTTT; CDR3: CASSPSTDTQYF; length: 12; size: many; V: TRBV18; J: TRBJ2-3; D: -